The 30 T cell receptor beta chains presented below share a single source sample, sequenced in a study of blood T cell repertoires in COVID-19 (dated by TCRdb to 2020 to 2022). Receptor libraries were prepared by the immunoSEQ multiplex PCR assay. TCRdb limited this immuneACCESS table to in-frame rearrangements with V and J called. A share of clones is missing; checked studies link under half to unresolved V genes, and the rest is unexplained. Across this sample there are approximately 140,000 clones, with 79% seen only once. Of the sample, 3% to 4.5% is held by the ten largest clones. The sequencing sample was made of peripheral blood. These receptors originate from a man in his 60s with acute or convalescent COVID-19.

This chain uses TRBV6-5 with TRBJ1-1; 7 nucleotides align to TRBD1. Germline CDR1 MNHEY, CDR2 SVGAGI. The CDR3 loop spans 14 amino acids. The junction had 6 bases not matched to a gene; V was cut back by 4 bases and J by 4 bases. The CDR3 DNA sequence: TGTGCCAGCAGTTCCGCACAGGGGACCACTGAAGCTTTCTTT. This translates into CASSSAQGTTEAFF.

The chain couples TRBV29-1 to TRBJ1-2; no definite D call. The ends were cut back, 3 bases at V and 6 bases at J, with 2 bases in the middle. The germline V gene encodes CDR1 SQVTM and CDR2 ANQGSEA. The CDR3 contains 9 residues. DNA of the CDR3: TGCAGCGTTGATAATGGCTACACCTTC. Its protein product is CSVDNGYTF.

This rearrangement joins TRBV19 to TRBJ1-5, with a tentative D call TRBD1 (6 bases). The germline V gene has CDR1 LNHDA and CDR2 SQIVND (reference sequence). This CDR3 has 13 residues. Trimming removed 10 bases from V and 4 bases from J, with 14 bases in between. The CDR3 DNA follows: TGTGCCACCCAGGACAGCCCAAATCAGCCCCAGCATTTT. Translated: CATQDSPNQPQHF.

The gene calls are TRBV11-2 and TRBJ2-3; no reliable D call. Trimming left V 7 bases short and J 1 base short, with 6 bases between. Germline V CDR1 and CDR2: SGHAT, FQNNGV. The length of the CDR3 is 12 residues. For the CDR3, the DNA is TGTGCCAGCATGTCCGGCACAGATACGCAGTATTTT. The encoded protein is CASMSGTDTQYF.

The chain is built from TRBV5-8 and TRBJ2-6; D is perhaps TRBD1 (6 bases). Germline values: CDR1 SGHTS, CDR2 YDEGEE. The CDR3 contains 19 residues. Trimming removed 4 bases from V and 0 bases from J, with 20 bases in between. CDR3 protein: CASSMGRRQGGSGANVLTF. The CDR3 nucleotides are TGTGCCAGCAGCATGGGACGGCGTCAAGGGGGCTCTGGGGCCAACGTCCTGACTTTC.

The chain has TRBV6-5 and TRBJ2-3; a weak D match, TRBD2 (6 bases). The V gene lost 7 bases and the J gene lost 7 bases, with 15 bases spanning the gap. CDR1 is MNHEY, CDR2 SVGAGI, per germline. The CDR3 is 13 amino acids. The CDR3, as DNA: TGTGCCAGCAAACAAGGAGGGAGATATACGCAGTATTTT. Its translation: CASKQGGRYTQYF.

V is TRBV6-6 and J is TRBJ2-7; D possibly corresponds to TRBD2 (5 bases). The CDR3 spans 13 residues. Germline V lookup: CDR1 MNHNY, CDR2 SVGAGI (reference sequence). Trimming took off 7 bases at V and 0 bases at J, with 10 bases between the two ends. The CDR3 bases are TGTGCCAGCACCCCGGACTTCTCCTACGAGCAGTACTTC. This sequence encodes CASTPDFSYEQYF.

The table lists this clone with many counts. CDR3 coding DNA: TGTGCCAGTAGCCGGGGCACAGGGGGTAATTCACCCCTCCACTTT. Its translation is CASSRGTGGNSPLHF. The J gene is TRBJ1-6, the V gene TRBV19; 8 nucleotides agree with TRBD1. CDR3 length equals 15 residues. V lost 6 bases, J lost 6 bases, and 7 bases stayed unmatched. CDR1 is LNHDA and CDR2 is SQIVND in the germline V gene (reference sequence).

The J gene is TRBJ2-7, the V gene TRBV30; 7 positions match TRBD1. The CDR3 is 13 amino acids. Germline CDR1 is GTSNPN and CDR2 is SVGIG (reference sequence). V was clipped by 0 bases and J by 9 bases; unmatched bases: 8. DNA for the CDR3: TGTGCCTGGAGTGTACCGGCAGGGGGTAGGCAGTACTTC. Amino acids: CAWSVPAGGRQYF. The entire variable domain, with the rest obtained from reference TRBV30 and TRBJ2-7, is as follows: SQTIHQWPATLVQPVGSPLSLECTVEGTSNPNLYWYRQAAGRGLQLLFYSVGIGQISSEVPQNLSASRPQDRQFILSSKKLLLSDSGFYLCAWSVPAGGRQYFGPGTRLTVT.

The chain uses TRBV24-1 and TRBJ2-5; D call uncertain. Germline-derived CDR1 and CDR2 are KGHDR and SFDVKD. CDR3 length: 12 amino acids. Trimming cost V 5 bases and J 5 bases, with 8 bases left between them. The CDR3 spells CATSGAGETQYF. CDR3 bases: TGTGCCACCAGTGGGGCTGGGGAGACCCAGTACTTC.

This chain joins TRBV19 and TRBJ2-5, with 8 bases fitting TRBD1. The V and J ends lost 2 bases and 5 bases, in that order; junction bases with no gene match: 1. The CDR3 extends over 13 amino acids. In germline, CDR1 is LNHDA, CDR2 SQIVND (reference sequence). DNA of the CDR3: TGTGCCAGTAGTATAAGGACAGGGGAGACCCAGTACTTC. Encoded protein: CASSIRTGETQYF.

The sample holds a few counts of this clone. The CDR3 region is CASSLGTRTSATNEKLFF. The CDR3 DNA reads as TGTGCCAGCAGCTTAGGAACTAGGACCAGTGCAACTAATGAAAAACTGTTTTTT. The rearrangement links TRBV7-2 to TRBJ1-4; no definite D call. CDR3 length: 18 amino acids. Germline CDR1 is SGHTA and CDR2 is FQGNSA. Trimming took off 1 base at V and 0 bases at J, with 15 bases between the two ends.

This clone was detected a few times. This chain uses TRBV6-5 with TRBJ2-7; possible D gene TRBD2, 5 bases. This CDR3 comprises 15 residues. CDR1 is MNHEY, CDR2 SVGAGI, per germline. V gave up 7 bases and J gave up 0 bases, with 16 bases separating them. The chain's CDR3 is CASKSGLPSSYEQYF. CDR3 coding DNA: TGTGCCAGCAAATCAGGACTTCCGAGCTCCTACGAGCAGTACTTC.

The CDR3 here is CASSVGHRGDSPLHF. CDR3 coding DNA: TGTGCCAGCAGCGTAGGCCACAGGGGGGATTCACCCCTCCACTTT. J is TRBJ1-6 and V is TRBV9; 8 nucleotides line up with TRBD1. The CDR3 contains 15 residues. V was clipped by 0 bases and J by 8 bases; unmatched bases: 4. Germline CDR1 is SGDLS and CDR2 is YYNGEE.

The chain recombines TRBV3-1 (or the pseudogene TRBV3-2) with TRBJ2-2; TRBD1 matches 9 bases. The germline V gene has CDR1 LGHDT and CDR2 YNNKEL (reference sequence). The ends lost 5 bases at V and 5 bases at J; junction bases unmatched: 3. The CDR3 runs to 14 residues. The CDR3 DNA reads TGTGCCAGCAGCAGAGACAGGGGGACCGGGGAGCTGTTTTTT. Protein product: CASSRDRGTGELFF.

V and J are TRBV28 and TRBJ1-4; 9 nucleotides match TRBD1. After removal of 5 bases from V and 7 bases from J, the junction contained 8 bases not matched to a gene. This CDR3 comprises 15 residues. Germline-derived CDR1 and CDR2 are MDHEN and SYDVKM. CDR3 protein: CASSPPGTGREKLFF. The DNA of the CDR3 is TGTGCCAGCAGTCCCCCCGGGACAGGGCGTGAAAAACTGTTTTTT.

The rearrangement joins TRBV3-1 (or the pseudogene TRBV3-2) to TRBJ2-7; 7 nucleotides line up with TRBD2. The CDR3 runs to 13 residues. Trimming at V came to 1 base and at J to 6 bases, leaving 3 bases not matched to a gene. Looked up from germline, CDR1 is LGHDT and CDR2 is YNNKEL (reference sequence). The CDR3 region has the DNA TGTGCCAGCAGCCAAGTGGGGACTACCGAGCAGTACTTC. It translates to CASSQVGTTEQYF.

There are a few counts of this clone. As DNA, the CDR3 is TGTGCCAGCAGCTTAGGCCGCGGGCTCTCCTACGAGCAGTACTTC. It encodes CASSLGRGLSYEQYF. The chain links TRBV13 to TRBJ2-7; D is perhaps TRBD2 (5 bases). V lost 0 bases and J 0 bases, leaving 9 bases between the germline ends. The CDR3 consists of 15 residues. The germline gives CDR1 PRHDT, CDR2 FYEKMQ (reference sequence).

DNA of the CDR3: TGCGCCAGCAGCCAAGAACAGAGAGGCTACACCTTC. Translating gives CASSQEQRGYTF. The chain combines TRBV4-1 with TRBJ1-2; D unclear. This CDR3 is 12 amino acids long. Trimming removed 0 bases from V and 8 bases from J, with 7 bases in between. Germline V gene sequence: CDR1 MGHRA, CDR2 YSYEKL.

This chain joins TRBV7-3 and TRBJ2-1; 7 bases agree with TRBD1. CDR1 and CDR2 from the germline V gene are SGHTA and FQGTGA. This CDR3 comprises 12 residues. Germline trimming cut 4 bases from V and 7 bases from J; bases unmatched to any gene: 1. In DNA form, the CDR3 reads TGTGCCAGCAGCTCAGGGGGAAATGAGCAGTTCTTC. Translation: CASSSGGNEQFF.

The chain links TRBV6-5 to TRBJ1-2; no reliable D call. This CDR3 spans 13 amino acids. The germline V gene has CDR1 MNHEY and CDR2 SVGAGI. The V gene lost 8 bases and the J gene lost 2 bases, with 12 bases spanning the gap. In DNA, the CDR3 is TGTGCCAGCGCGGGAGACGTAAACTATGGCTACACCTTC. Amino acid sequence: CASAGDVNYGYTF.

The rearrangement joins TRBV27 to TRBJ1-3; D is unclear. CDR1 and CDR2 from the germline V gene are MNHEY and SMNVEV (reference sequence). The CDR3 has 14 residues. Trimming shortened V by 6 bases and J by 0 bases, and 9 bases separated the two germline ends. The CDR3: CASSPVFSGNTIYF. The CDR3 coding sequence is TGTGCCAGCAGCCCCGTTTTCTCTGGAAACACCATATATTTT.

The DNA for the CDR3 is TGTGCCAGCAGCCGGGGGTCCGGACAGGGACCCTACGAGCAGTACTTC. This encodes CASSRGSGQGPYEQYF. The V and J genes are TRBV3-1 (or the pseudogene TRBV3-2) and TRBJ2-7, with 8 bases identical to TRBD1. J was trimmed by 2 bases and V by 4 bases; bases with no gene match: 10. Germline V CDR1 and CDR2: LGHDT, YNNKEL (reference sequence). CDR3 size: 16 residues.

The V and J genes are TRBV30 and TRBJ1-2; the D gene is possibly TRBD1 (6 bases). CDR1 is GTSNPN, CDR2 SVGIG, per germline (reference sequence). The CDR3 sequence is 14 residues long. Between the trimmed V and J ends, which lost 2 bases and 8 bases, there was a span of 18 bases. The CDR3 DNA is TGTGCCTGGAGTACCAACCAGGGGAGTATGGGCTACACCTTC. This translates into CAWSTNQGSMGYTF. Combining the CDR3 with reference TRBV30 and TRBJ1-2 gives the whole variable domain SQTIHQWPATLVQPVGSPLSLECTVEGTSNPNLYWYRQAAGRGLQLLFYSVGIGQISSEVPQNLSASRPQDRQFILSSKKLLLSDSGFYLCAWSTNQGSMGYTFGSGTRLTVV.

V usage is TRBV5-8 and J usage is TRBJ1-2; a weak D match, TRBD1 (6 bases). The CDR3 is 11 residues long. Trimming removed 3 bases from V and 7 bases from J, with 7 bases in between. CDR1 and CDR2 from the germline V gene are SGHTS and YDEGEE. The CDR3 DNA reads as TGTGCCAGCAGCTGGGGGCCTGGCTACACCTTC. This gives the protein CASSWGPGYTF.

V gene TRBV28 combines with J gene TRBJ2-7; 9 bases are shared with TRBD2. Per germline, CDR1 MDHEN and CDR2 SYDVKM. V was clipped by 2 bases and J by 5 bases; unmatched bases: 4. The CDR3 length is 14 residues. The CDR3 DNA reads as TGTGCCAGCAGTTTAGCGGGAGGGGACCACGAGCAGTACTTC. Protein product: CASSLAGGDHEQYF.

The V gene is TRBV3-1 (or the pseudogene TRBV3-2), the J gene TRBJ2-2; 8 positions match TRBD2. V shed 4 bases, J shed 3 bases, and the junction held 4 bases outside the gene matches. The CDR3 spans 15 residues. Per the germline V gene, CDR1 is LGHDT and CDR2 is YNNKEL (reference sequence). This CDR3 reads CASSLRTSHTGELFF. Here the CDR3 DNA reads TGTGCCAGCAGCCTACGGACTAGCCACACCGGGGAGCTGTTTTTT.

V and J are TRBV28 and TRBJ2-7; unclear D gene. The V end lost 6 bases, the J end lost 2 bases, and 14 bases lay between the germline ends. There are 14 residues in the CDR3. The germline gives CDR1 MDHEN, CDR2 SYDVKM. CDR3 amino acids: CASSSADITYEQYF. The CDR3 DNA is TGTGCCAGCAGCTCGGCAGACATTACCTACGAGCAGTACTTC.

This clone was seen a handful of times. This chain joins TRBV27 and TRBJ2-7, with 7 bases identical to TRBD1. The germline V gene has CDR1 MNHEY and CDR2 SMNVEV (reference sequence). The CDR3 spans 13 residues. Trimming removed 5 bases from V and 6 bases from J; junction bases left unmatched: 7. This CDR3 is CASSQDRVGEQYF. In DNA, the CDR3 is TGTGCCAGCAGTCAAGACAGGGTGGGCGAGCAGTACTTC.

The chain employs TRBV28 and TRBJ2-7; 10 bases match TRBD2. V lost 6 bases to trimming and J lost 3 bases; unmatched junction nucleotides: 8. The CDR3 loop spans 15 amino acids. CDR1 and CDR2 (germline): MDHEN, SYDVKM. The CDR3 sequence: CASSRWTSGSYEQYF. For the CDR3, the DNA is TGTGCCAGCAGCCGTTGGACTAGCGGAAGCTACGAGCAGTACTTC.